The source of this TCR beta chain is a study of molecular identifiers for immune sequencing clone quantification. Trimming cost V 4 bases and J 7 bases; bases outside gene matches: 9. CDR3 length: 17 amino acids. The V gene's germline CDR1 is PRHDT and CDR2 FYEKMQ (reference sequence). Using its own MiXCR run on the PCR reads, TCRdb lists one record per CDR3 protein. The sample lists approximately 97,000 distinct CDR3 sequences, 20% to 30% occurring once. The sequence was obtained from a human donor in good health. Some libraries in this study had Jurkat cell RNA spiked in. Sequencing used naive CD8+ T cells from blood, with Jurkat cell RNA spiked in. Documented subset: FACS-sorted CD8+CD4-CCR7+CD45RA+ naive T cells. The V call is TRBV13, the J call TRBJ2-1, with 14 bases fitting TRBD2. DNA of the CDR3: TGTGCCAGCAGCTCACCAGGACTAGCGGGAGGTTCTAATGAGCAGTTCTTC. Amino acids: CASSSPGLAGGSNEQFF.